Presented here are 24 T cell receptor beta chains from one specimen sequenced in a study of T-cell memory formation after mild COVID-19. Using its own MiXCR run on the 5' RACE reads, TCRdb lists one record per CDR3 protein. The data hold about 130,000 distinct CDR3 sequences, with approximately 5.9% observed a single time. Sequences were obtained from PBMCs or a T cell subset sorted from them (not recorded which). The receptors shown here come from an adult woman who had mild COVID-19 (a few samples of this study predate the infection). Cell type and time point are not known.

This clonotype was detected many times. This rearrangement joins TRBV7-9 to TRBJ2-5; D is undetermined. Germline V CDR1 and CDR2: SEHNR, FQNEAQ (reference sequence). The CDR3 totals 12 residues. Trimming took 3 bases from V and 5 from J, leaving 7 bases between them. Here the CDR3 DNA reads TGTGCCAGCAGCTTCAGTTACGAGACCCAGTACTTC. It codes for CASSFSYETQYF. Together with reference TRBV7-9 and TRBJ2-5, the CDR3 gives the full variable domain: DTGVSQNPRHKITKRGQNVTFRCDPISEHNRLYWYRQTLGQGPEFLTYFQNEAQLEKSRLLSDRFSAERPKGSFSTLEIQRTEQGDSAMYLCASSFSYETQYFGPGTRLLVL.

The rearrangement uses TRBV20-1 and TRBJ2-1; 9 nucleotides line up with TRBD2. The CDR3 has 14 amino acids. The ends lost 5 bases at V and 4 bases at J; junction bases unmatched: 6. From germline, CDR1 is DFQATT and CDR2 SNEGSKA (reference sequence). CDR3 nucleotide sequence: TGCAGTGCTTTCACTAGCGGGCCATACAATGAGCAGTTCTTC. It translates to CSAFTSGPYNEQFF.

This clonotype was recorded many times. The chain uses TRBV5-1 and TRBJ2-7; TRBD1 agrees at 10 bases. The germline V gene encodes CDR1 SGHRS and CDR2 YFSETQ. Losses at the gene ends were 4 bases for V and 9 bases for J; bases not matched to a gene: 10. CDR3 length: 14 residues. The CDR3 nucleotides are TGCGCCAGCAGCACCGGGACAGGGGCAGTCTGGCAGTACTTC. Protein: CASSTGTGAVWQYF.

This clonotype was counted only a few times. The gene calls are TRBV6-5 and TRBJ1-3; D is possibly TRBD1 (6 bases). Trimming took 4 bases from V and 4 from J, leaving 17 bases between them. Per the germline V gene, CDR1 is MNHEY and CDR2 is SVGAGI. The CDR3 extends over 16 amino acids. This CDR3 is CASSSLSGGYGNTIYF. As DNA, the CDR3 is TGTGCCAGCAGTTCATTATCTGGGGGCTACGGAAACACCATATATTTT.

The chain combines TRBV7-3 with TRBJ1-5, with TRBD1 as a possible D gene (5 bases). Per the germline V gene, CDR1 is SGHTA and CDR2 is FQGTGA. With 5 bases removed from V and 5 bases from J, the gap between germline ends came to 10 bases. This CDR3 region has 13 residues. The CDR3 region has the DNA TGTGCCAGCAGCCAGCGGGGGGATCAGCCCCAGCATTTT. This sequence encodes CASSQRGDQPQHF.

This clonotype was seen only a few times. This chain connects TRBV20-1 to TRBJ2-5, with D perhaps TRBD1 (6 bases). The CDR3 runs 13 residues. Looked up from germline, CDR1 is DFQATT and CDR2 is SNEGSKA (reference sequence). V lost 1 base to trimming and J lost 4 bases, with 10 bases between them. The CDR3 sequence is CSARVAGVETQYF. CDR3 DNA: TGCAGTGCTAGAGTCGCAGGGGTAGAGACCCAGTACTTC.

CDR3 nucleotide sequence: TGTGCCAGCAGCCCCCGGAGCGGGGGCCTCCAAGAGACCCAGTACTTC. Its translation: CASSPRSGGLQETQYF. The chain couples TRBV11-2 to TRBJ2-5; the match to TRBD2 covers 8 bases. Germline loops: CDR1 SGHAT, CDR2 FQNNGV. V was pared by 5 bases and J by 1 base, with 9 bases of the junction left unmatched. CDR3 size: 16 residues. The full variable domain, rest sourced from reference TRBV11-2 and TRBJ2-5, is EAGVAQSPRYKIIEKRQSVAFWCNPISGHATLYWYQQILGQGPKLLIQFQNNGVVDDSQLPKDRFSAERLKGVDSTLKIQPAKLEDSAVYLCASSPRSGGLQETQYFGPGTRLLVL.

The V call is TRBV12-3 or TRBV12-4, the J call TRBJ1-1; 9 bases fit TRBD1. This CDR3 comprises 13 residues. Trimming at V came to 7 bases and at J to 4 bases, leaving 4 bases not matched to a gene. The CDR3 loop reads CASINRGPTEAFF. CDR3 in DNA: TGTGCCAGCATCAACAGGGGGCCCACTGAAGCTTTCTTT.

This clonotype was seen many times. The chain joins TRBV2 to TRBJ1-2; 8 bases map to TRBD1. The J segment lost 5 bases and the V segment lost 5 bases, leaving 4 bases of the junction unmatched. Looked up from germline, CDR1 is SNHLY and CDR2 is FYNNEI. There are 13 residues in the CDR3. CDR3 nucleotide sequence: TGTGCCAGCAGTAGCGACAGGGGATATGGCTACACCTTC. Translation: CASSSDRGYGYTF.

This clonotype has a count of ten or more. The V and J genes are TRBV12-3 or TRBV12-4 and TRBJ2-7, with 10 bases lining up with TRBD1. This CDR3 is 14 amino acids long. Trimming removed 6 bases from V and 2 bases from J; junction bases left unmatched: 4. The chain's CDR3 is CASSGTGAPYEQYF. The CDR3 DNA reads TGTGCCAGCAGCGGGACAGGGGCCCCCTACGAGCAGTACTTC.

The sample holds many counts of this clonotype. CDR3 nucleotides: TGTGCCACCAGTGATTCCCGAGGAGGGCCTAGGAGCTACACCTTC. Protein product: CATSDSRGGPRSYTF. The J gene is TRBJ1-2, the V gene TRBV24-1; D is uncertain. Trimming pared 2 bases from V and 9 bases from J, leaving 18 bases between. CDR3 length: 15 residues. Germline-derived CDR1 and CDR2 are KGHDR and SFDVKD.

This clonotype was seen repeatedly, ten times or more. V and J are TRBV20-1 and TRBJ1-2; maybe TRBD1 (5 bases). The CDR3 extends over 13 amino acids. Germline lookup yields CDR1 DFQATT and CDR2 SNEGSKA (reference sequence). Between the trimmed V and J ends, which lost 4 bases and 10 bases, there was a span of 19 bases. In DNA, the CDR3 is TGCAGTGCTAACAAAGGGCGACAGTTTCACTACACCTTC. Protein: CSANKGRQFHYTF.

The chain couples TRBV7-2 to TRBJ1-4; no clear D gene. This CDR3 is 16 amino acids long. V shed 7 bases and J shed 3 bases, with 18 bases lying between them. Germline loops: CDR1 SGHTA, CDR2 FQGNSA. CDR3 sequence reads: CASNPTGRGANEKLFF. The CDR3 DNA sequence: TGTGCCAGCAACCCTACCGGTCGGGGTGCTAATGAAAAACTGTTTTTT.

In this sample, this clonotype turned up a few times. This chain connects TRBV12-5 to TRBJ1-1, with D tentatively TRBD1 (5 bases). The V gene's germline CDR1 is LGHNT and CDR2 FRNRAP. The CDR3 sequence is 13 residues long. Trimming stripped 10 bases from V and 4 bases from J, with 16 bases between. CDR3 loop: CATIVGVSTEAFF. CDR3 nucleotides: TGTGCTACGATTGTGGGGGTGAGCACTGAAGCTTTCTTT.

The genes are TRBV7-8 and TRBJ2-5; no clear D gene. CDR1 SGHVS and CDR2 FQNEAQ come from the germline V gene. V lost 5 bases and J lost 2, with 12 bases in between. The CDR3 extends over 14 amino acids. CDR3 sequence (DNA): TGTGCCAGCAGCCGCACAGAACCTCAAGAGACCCAGTACTTC. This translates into CASSRTEPQETQYF.

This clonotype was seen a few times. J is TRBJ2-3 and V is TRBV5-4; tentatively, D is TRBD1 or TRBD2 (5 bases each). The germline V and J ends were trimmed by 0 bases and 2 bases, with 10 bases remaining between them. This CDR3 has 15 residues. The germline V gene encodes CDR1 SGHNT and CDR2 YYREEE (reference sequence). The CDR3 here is CASSLGGPLTDTQYF. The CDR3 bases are TGTGCCAGCAGCTTGGGGGGACCCCTCACAGATACGCAGTATTTT. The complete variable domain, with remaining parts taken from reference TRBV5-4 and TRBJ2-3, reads ETGVTQSPTHLIKTRGQQVTLRCSSQSGHNTVSWYQQALGQGPQFIFQYYREEENGRGNFPPRFSGLQFPNYSSELNVNALELDDSALYLCASSLGGPLTDTQYFGPGTRLTVL.

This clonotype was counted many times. CDR3 amino acids: CSARTRLAGRETQYF. DNA for the CDR3: TGCAGTGCTAGAACCCGACTAGCGGGACGAGAGACCCAGTACTTC. V and J are TRBV20-1 and TRBJ2-5; 11 bases agree with TRBD2. Germline V gives CDR1 DFQATT, CDR2 SNEGSKA (reference sequence). The CDR3 loop spans 15 amino acids. V trimming: 2 bases; J trimming: 4 bases; junction bases outside the gene matches: 6.

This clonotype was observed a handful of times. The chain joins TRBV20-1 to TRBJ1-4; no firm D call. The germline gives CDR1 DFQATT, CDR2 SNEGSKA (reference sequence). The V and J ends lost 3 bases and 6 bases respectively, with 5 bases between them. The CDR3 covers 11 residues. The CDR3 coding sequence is TGCAGTGCTAGCCCGGATGAAAAACTGTTTTTT. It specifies CSASPDEKLFF.

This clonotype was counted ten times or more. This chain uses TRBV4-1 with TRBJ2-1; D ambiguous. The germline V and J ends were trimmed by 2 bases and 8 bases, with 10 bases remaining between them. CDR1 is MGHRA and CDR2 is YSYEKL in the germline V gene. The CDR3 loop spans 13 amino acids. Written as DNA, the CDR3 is TGCGCCAGCAGCCAATCCTTCCAAGATGAGCAGTTCTTC. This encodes CASSQSFQDEQFF.

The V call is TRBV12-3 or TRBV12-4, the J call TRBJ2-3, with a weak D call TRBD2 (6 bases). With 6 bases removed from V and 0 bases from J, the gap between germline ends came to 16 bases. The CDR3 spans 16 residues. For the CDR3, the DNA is TGTGCCAGCAGCCCCAGAGCTAGCGTAAGCACAGATACGCAGTATTTT. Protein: CASSPRASVSTDTQYF.

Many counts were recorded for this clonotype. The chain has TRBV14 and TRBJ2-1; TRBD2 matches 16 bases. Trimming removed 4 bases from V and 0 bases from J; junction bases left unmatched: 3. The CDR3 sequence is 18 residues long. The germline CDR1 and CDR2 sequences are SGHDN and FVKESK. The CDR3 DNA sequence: TGTGCCAGCAGCCGGGGACTAGCGGGGGGGCCCTCCTACAATGAGCAGTTCTTC. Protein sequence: CASSRGLAGGPSYNEQFF.

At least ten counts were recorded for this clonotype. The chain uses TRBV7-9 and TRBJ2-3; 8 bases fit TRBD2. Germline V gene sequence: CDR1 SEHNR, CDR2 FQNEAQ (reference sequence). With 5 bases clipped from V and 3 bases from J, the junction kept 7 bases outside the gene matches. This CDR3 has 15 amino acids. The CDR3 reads CASSQPGGGTDTQYF. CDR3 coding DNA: TGTGCCAGCAGCCAACCGGGAGGGGGTACAGATACGCAGTATTTT. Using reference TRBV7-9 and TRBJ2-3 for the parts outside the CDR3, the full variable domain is DTGVSQNPRHKITKRGQNVTFRCDPISEHNRLYWYRQTLGQGPEFLTYFQNEAQLEKSRLLSDRFSAERPKGSFSTLEIQRTEQGDSAMYLCASSQPGGGTDTQYFGPGTRLTVL.

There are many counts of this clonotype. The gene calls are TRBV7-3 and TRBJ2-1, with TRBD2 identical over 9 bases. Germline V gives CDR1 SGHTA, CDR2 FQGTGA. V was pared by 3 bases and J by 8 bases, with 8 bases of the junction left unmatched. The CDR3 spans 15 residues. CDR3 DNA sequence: TGTGCCAGCAGCTTGGGGACTAGCTACTCCTATGAGCAGTTCTTC. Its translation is CASSLGTSYSYEQFF.

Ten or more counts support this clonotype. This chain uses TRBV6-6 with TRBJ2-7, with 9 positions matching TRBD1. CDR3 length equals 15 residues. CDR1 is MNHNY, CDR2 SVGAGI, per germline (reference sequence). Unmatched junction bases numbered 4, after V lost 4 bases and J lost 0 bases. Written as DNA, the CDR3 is TGTGCCAGCAGTTGGACGGACAGGGGCTCCTACGAGCAGTACTTC. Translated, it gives CASSWTDRGSYEQYF.